The 15 T cell receptor beta chains presented below share a single source sample, sequenced in a study of shared clonotypes between healthy human individuals. Sequenced by immunoSEQ multiplex PCR; TCRdb stores in-frame clones only, minus some. This sample carries 400,000 to 600,000 clones, approximately 95% of them seen once, and the ten largest clones take 0.05% to 0.07%. Sequencing was carried out using naive CD4+ T cells sorted from blood. Subset reported: CD45RA+ positively selected. Receptors were obtained from a woman aged 30 to 39 in good health.

Turning to this clone: The junction and the germline gene differ at one end; a read error may be behind it. The rearrangement links TRBV27 to TRBJ2-2, with unresolved D. In germline, CDR1 is MNHEY, CDR2 SMNVEV (reference sequence). CDR3 length equals 14 residues. DNA of the CDR3: TGTGCCAGCAATTTAGTAGGTGGCACCGGGGAGCTGTTTTTT. It is translated as CASNLVGGTGELFF.

The V call is TRBV25-1, the J call TRBJ1-2, with D possibly TRBD1 on 5 matching bases. Germline values: CDR1 MGHDK, CDR2 SYGVNS. V lost 3 bases and J lost 6, with 8 bases in between. This CDR3 comprises 12 residues. CDR3 residues: CASSDPGDGYTF. Here the CDR3 DNA reads TGTGCCAGCAGTGATCCGGGGGATGGCTACACCTTC.

This chain uses TRBV10-3 with TRBJ1-1; 8 nucleotides align to TRBD1. This CDR3 has 16 amino acids. Germline lookup yields CDR1 ENHRY and CDR2 SYGVKD. J lost 0 bases, V lost 2 bases, and 5 bases had no gene match. The CDR3: CAISETRTGLNTEAFF. The DNA of the CDR3 is TGTGCCATCAGTGAGACTAGGACAGGGCTGAACACTGAAGCTTTCTTT.

The rearrangement joins TRBV28 to TRBJ1-5, with D maybe TRBD1 (6 bases). The germline CDR1 and CDR2 sequences are MDHEN and SYDVKM. This CDR3 is built from 14 residues. V gave up 3 bases and J gave up 9 bases, with 15 bases separating them. The CDR3 reads CASSLGGATGPQHF. As DNA, the CDR3 is TGTGCCAGCAGTTTGGGGGGGGCGACGGGGCCCCAGCATTTT.

This clone appeared once. This chain uses TRBV7-9 with TRBJ2-1; 10 bases fit TRBD2. J gave up 7 bases and V 10 bases, and 7 bases lay outside the gene matches. There are 13 residues in the CDR3. Germline CDR1 is SEHNR and CDR2 is FQNEAQ (reference sequence). The CDR3 DNA reads TGTGCCAACCCTAGCGGGAGTAGTAATGAGCAGTTCTTC. Its translation: CANPSGSSNEQFF. Complete variable domain (other parts from reference TRBV7-9 and TRBJ2-1): DTGVSQNPRHKITKRGQNVTFRCDPISEHNRLYWYRQTLGQGPEFLTYFQNEAQLEKSRLLSDRFSAERPKGSFSTLEIQRTEQGDSAMYLCANPSGSSNEQFFGPGTRLTVL.

The genes are TRBV5-6 and TRBJ1-5; D remains unclear. The CDR3 consists of 13 residues. The germline CDR1 and CDR2 sequences are SGHDT and YYEEEE. V was clipped by 3 bases and J by 0 bases, with 4 bases between them. Here the CDR3 reads CASSYNSNQPQHF. Here the CDR3 DNA reads TGTGCCAGCAGCTACAATAGCAATCAGCCCCAGCATTTT.

The chain links TRBV5-5 to TRBJ1-2; TRBD1 aligns across 11 bases. From germline, CDR1 is SGHKS and CDR2 YYEKEE (reference sequence). J was trimmed by 8 bases and V by 0 bases; bases with no gene match: 6. This CDR3 is built from 15 residues. The DNA for the CDR3 is TGTGCCAGCAGCTTGGAATGGACAGGGGGCGGAGGCTACACCTTC. Its translation: CASSLEWTGGGGYTF. Looking up the rest from reference TRBV5-5 and TRBJ1-2 gives the full variable domain: DAGVTQSPTHLIKTRGQQVTLRCSPISGHKSVSWYQQVLGQGPQFIFQYYEKEERGRGNFPDRFSARQFPNYSSELNVNALLLGDSALYLCASSLEWTGGGGYTFGSGTRLTVV.

V is TRBV7-2 and J is TRBJ2-1, with D unresolved. The germline V gene encodes CDR1 SGHTA and CDR2 FQGNSA. The CDR3 spans 11 residues. Trimming stripped 5 bases from V and 7 bases from J, with 6 bases between. CDR3 sequence reads: CASSVLNEQFF. CDR3 sequence (DNA): TGTGCCAGCAGCGTCCTTAATGAGCAGTTCTTC. Supplemented by reference TRBV7-2 and TRBJ2-1, the full variable domain reads GAGVSQSPSNKVTEKGKDVELRCDPISGHTALYWYRQSLGQGLEFLIYFQGNSAPDKSGLPSDRFSAERTGGSVSTLTIQRTQQEDSAVYLCASSVLNEQFFGPGTRLTVL.

The chain uses TRBV7-8 and TRBJ2-7, with 7 bases aligning to TRBD1. V shed 5 bases, J shed 2 bases, and the junction held 6 bases outside the gene matches. Germline assignment: CDR1 SGHVS and CDR2 FQNEAQ. This CDR3 spans 14 amino acids. The DNA for the CDR3 is TGTGCCAGCAGCGTTTACAGGGGACCCTACGAGCAGTACTTC. It codes for CASSVYRGPYEQYF.

This rearrangement joins TRBV4-1 to TRBJ1-3, with 7 nucleotides matching TRBD1. Trimming cost V 1 base and J 2 bases; bases outside gene matches: 5. CDR3 length: 16 amino acids. Germline V gene data show CDR1 as MGHRA and CDR2 as YSYEKL. Written as DNA, the CDR3 is TGCGCCAGCAGCCAAGGACGGGGACAGACTGGAAACACCATATATTTT. It codes for CASSQGRGQTGNTIYF.

V and J are TRBV28 and TRBJ2-7, with a weak D call TRBD1 (6 bases). The CDR3 runs to 13 residues. Trimming left V 8 bases short and J 0 bases short, with 11 bases between. Germline V gene lookup returns CDR1 MDHEN and CDR2 SYDVKM. DNA for the CDR3: TGTGCCAGCTTACAGGGAATCTCCTACGAGCAGTACTTC. Translated: CASLQGISYEQYF.

This clone was seen just once. V gene TRBV27 combines with J gene TRBJ2-2; TRBD1 agrees at 8 bases. J gave up 1 base and V 4 bases, and 11 bases lay outside the gene matches. Germline values: CDR1 MNHEY, CDR2 SMNVEV (reference sequence). The CDR3 contains 18 residues. The CDR3 region is CASSSQRDRPRNTGELFF. The CDR3 nucleotides read TGTGCCAGCAGTTCACAACGGGACAGGCCCAGGAACACCGGGGAGCTGTTTTTT.

Written as DNA, the CDR3 is TGTGCCAGTAGGGACTTTTACAATGAGCAGTTCTTC. The encoded protein is CASRDFYNEQFF. This sequence joins TRBV4-2 and TRBJ2-1, with D perhaps TRBD2 (6 bases). Trimming cost V 9 bases and J 4 bases, with 10 bases left between them. The CDR3 extends over 12 amino acids. CDR1 is LGHNA and CDR2 is YNFKEQ in the germline V gene.

The chain employs TRBV28 and TRBJ1-1; weak D call: TRBD1 (5 bases). This CDR3 comprises 14 residues. Germline-derived CDR1 and CDR2 are MDHEN and SYDVKM. V lost 11 bases, J lost 1 base, and 17 bases lay in between. CDR3 sequence reads: CAGKAGTANTEAFF. DNA of the CDR3: TGTGCCGGGAAGGCCGGGACCGCGAACACTGAAGCTTTCTTT.

A single count supports this clone. DNA of the CDR3: TGCGCCAGCAGCTTAGGGGCAGCTGAAGCTTTCTTT. It translates to CASSLGAAEAFF. This chain links TRBV5-1 with TRBJ1-1; D perhaps matches TRBD1 (5 bases). Germline CDR1 SGHRS, CDR2 YFSETQ. The CDR3 is 12 amino acids. Trimming took 2 bases from V and 6 from J, leaving 8 bases between them.